The sequence of this T cell receptor beta chain was determined in a study of blood T cell repertoires in COVID-19. Overall study context: COVID-19 samples collected from the United States, Italy and Spain covered acute and convalescent phases. PBMCs, B-cell-depleted T cells, or T cells provided the cDNA or gDNA that made up the material.

Seattle patient enrollment occurred during active infection, with longitudinal follow-up thereafter. As handled by the study authors: Estimated nucleated cell counts came from reference gene primer amplification. TCRdb's copy holds only in-frame clones and misses some; the assay was immunoSEQ multiplex PCR. V, J and clone size reflect that table, while D and trimming were determined from the DNA. The sample includes roughly 340,000 clones, over 80% of them seen just once. Germline CDR1 reads LGHDT; CDR2 reads YNNKEL (reference sequence). Between the trimmed V and J ends, which lost 5 bases and 7 bases, there was a span of 17 bases. The CDR3 has 15 residues.

The specimen sequenced was peripheral blood. The V call is TRBV3-1 (or the pseudogene TRBV3-2), the J call TRBJ1-4; D possibly corresponds to TRBD1 (6 bases). This TCR came from a woman between 50 and 59 years old with COVID-19, enrolled during active disease. The chain's CDR3 is CASSIRTAIPEKLFF. The CDR3 coding sequence is TGTGCCAGCAGCATTCGGACAGCGATCCCTGAAAAACTGTTTTTT.